A selection of T cell receptor beta chains follows, all from one sample in a study of T cell clusters in autoimmune cytopenias. Reprocessing the multiplex PCR reads, TCRdb reports a single entry for every CDR3 protein and omits DNA. The listing contains some 2,500 distinct CDR3 sequences. The sequenced sample was peripheral blood. These TCRs come from a human donor with an autoimmune cytopenia or autoimmune hepatitis (not recorded which). The CDR3 runs from the conserved cysteine through the conserved F or W. Where a row states a size, it is once, few, many or the class of an expanded clone; other rows omit it.

V gene: TRBV19; J gene: TRBJ1-1; clone size: -; CDR3 protein: CASSKTGAYNTEAFF
V gene: TRBV19; J gene: TRBJ2-3; clone size: medium-sized; CDR3 protein: CASNDRRDTQYF
V gene: TRBV11-2; J gene: TRBJ2-2; clone size: -; CDR3 protein: CASSLVISFGRLWTGELFF
V gene: TRBV12-3/TRBV12-4; J gene: TRBJ1-6; clone size: medium-sized; CDR3 protein: CASSLETWAPLHF
V gene: TRBV6-5; J gene: TRBJ2-7; clone size: medium-sized; CDR3 protein: CASSPPGSYEQYF
V gene: TRBV30; J gene: TRBJ2-5; clone size: medium-sized; CDR3 protein: CAWTTGALKTQYF
V gene: TRBV12-3/TRBV12-4; J gene: TRBJ2-3; clone size: -; CDR3 protein: CASSLRGYTDTQYF
V gene: TRBV27; J gene: TRBJ2-5; clone size: medium-sized; CDR3 protein: CASSYRGIQETQYF
V gene: TRBV19; J gene: TRBJ2-1; clone size: medium-sized; CDR3 protein: CASIETANSYNEQFF
V gene: TRBV6-5; J gene: TRBJ2-1; clone size: medium-sized; CDR3 protein: CASSYRRGTSYNEQFF
V gene: TRBV6-5; J gene: TRBJ1-6; clone size: -; CDR3 protein: CASRGTGTSSYNSPLHF
V gene: TRBV30; J gene: TRBJ1-2; clone size: -; CDR3 protein: CAWKGQGASGYTF
V gene: TRBV6-5; J gene: TRBJ1-3; clone size: hyperexpanded; CDR3 protein: CASSYSGGSGNTIYF
V gene: TRBV15; J gene: TRBJ2-1; clone size: -; CDR3 protein: CATFGAGRDEQFF
V gene: TRBV11-2; J gene: TRBJ2-1; clone size: -; CDR3 protein: CASSLGRTSGGTYNEQFF
V gene: TRBV5-5; J gene: TRBJ2-5; clone size: medium-sized; CDR3 protein: CASSLSNSGGQETQYF
V gene: TRBV5-4; J gene: TRBJ1-1; clone size: -; CDR3 protein: CASRRGQGEVTEAFF
V gene: TRBV19; J gene: TRBJ1-5; clone size: -; CDR3 protein: CASSTNTGGGQPQHF
V gene: TRBV18; J gene: TRBJ2-5; clone size: -; CDR3 protein: CASSPKTTGGSQETQYF
V gene: TRBV5-6; J gene: TRBJ2-1; clone size: -; CDR3 protein: CASSLGFSLPRAEEQFF
V gene: TRBV5-1; J gene: TRBJ2-3; clone size: -; CDR3 protein: CASSVGTADTDTQYF
V gene: TRBV18; J gene: TRBJ2-7; clone size: -; CDR3 protein: CASSQGLADTYEQYF
V gene: TRBV18; J gene: TRBJ1-2; clone size: -; CDR3 protein: CASSPYAGSDNYGYTF
V gene: TRBV7-3; J gene: TRBJ2-1; clone size: -; CDR3 protein: CASSLQARSSYNEQFF
V gene: TRBV6-2/TRBV6-3; J gene: TRBJ2-7; clone size: -; CDR3 protein: CASKVRGQPLSEQYF
V gene: TRBV6-2/TRBV6-3; J gene: TRBJ2-6; clone size: -; CDR3 protein: CASSSLTGGNSGANVLTF
V gene: TRBV6-5; J gene: TRBJ2-7; clone size: -; CDR3 protein: CASSYGTGAYEQYF